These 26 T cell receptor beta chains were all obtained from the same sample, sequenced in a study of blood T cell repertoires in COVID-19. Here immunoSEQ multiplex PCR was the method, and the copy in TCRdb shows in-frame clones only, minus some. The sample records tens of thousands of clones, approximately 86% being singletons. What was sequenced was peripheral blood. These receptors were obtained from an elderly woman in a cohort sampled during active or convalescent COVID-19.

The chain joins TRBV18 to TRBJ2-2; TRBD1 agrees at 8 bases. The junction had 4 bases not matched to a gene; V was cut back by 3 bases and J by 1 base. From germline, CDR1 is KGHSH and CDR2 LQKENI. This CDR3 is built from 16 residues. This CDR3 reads CASSPQGQGNTGELFF. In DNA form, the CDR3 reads TGTGCCAGCTCACCGCAAGGACAGGGGAACACCGGGGAGCTGTTTTTT.

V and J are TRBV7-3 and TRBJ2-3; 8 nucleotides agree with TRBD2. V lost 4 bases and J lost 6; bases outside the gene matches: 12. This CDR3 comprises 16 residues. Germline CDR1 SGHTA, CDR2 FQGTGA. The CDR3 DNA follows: TGTGCCAGCAGCTCGGGACTAGGGGGTGATTTTGATACGCAGTATTTT. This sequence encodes CASSSGLGGDFDTQYF.

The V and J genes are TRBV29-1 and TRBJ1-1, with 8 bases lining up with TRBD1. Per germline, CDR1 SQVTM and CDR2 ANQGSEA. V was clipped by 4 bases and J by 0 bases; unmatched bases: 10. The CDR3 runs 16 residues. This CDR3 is CSVGRDRTLMNTEAFF. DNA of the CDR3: TGCAGCGTTGGGAGGGACAGGACACTGATGAACACTGAAGCTTTCTTT.

The CDR3 loop is CAISENQGAVNEQFF. The CDR3, as DNA: TGTGCCATCAGTGAGAACCAGGGGGCGGTCAATGAGCAGTTCTTC. The chain is built from TRBV10-3 and TRBJ2-1; TRBD1 aligns across 8 bases. The CDR3 has 15 residues. Per the germline V gene, CDR1 is ENHRY and CDR2 is SYGVKD. J was trimmed by 6 bases and V by 2 bases; bases with no gene match: 6.

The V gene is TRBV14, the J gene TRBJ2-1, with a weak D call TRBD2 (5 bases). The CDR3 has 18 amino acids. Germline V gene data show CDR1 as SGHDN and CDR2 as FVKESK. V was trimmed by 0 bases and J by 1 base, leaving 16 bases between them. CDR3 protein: CASSQDPADWRSYNEQFF. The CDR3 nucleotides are TGTGCCAGCAGCCAAGATCCCGCAGATTGGAGGTCCTACAATGAGCAGTTCTTC.

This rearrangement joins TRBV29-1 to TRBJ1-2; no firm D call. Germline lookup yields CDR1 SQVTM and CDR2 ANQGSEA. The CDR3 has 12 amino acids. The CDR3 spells CTTLGTNYGYTF. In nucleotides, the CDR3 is TGCACGACACTTGGTACTAACTATGGCTACACCTTC.

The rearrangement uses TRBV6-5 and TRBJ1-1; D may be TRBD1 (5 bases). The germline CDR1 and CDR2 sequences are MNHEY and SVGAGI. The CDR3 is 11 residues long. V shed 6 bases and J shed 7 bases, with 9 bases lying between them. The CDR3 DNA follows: TGTGCCAGCAGCCCAGGGTTTGAAGCTTTCTTT. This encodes CASSPGFEAFF.

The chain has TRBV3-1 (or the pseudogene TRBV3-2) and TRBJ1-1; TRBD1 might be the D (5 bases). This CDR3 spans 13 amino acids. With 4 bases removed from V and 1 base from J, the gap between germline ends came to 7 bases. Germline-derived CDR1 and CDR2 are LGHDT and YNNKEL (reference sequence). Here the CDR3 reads CASSRQRNTEAFF. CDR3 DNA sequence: TGTGCCAGCAGCCGACAGAGGAACACTGAAGCTTTCTTT.

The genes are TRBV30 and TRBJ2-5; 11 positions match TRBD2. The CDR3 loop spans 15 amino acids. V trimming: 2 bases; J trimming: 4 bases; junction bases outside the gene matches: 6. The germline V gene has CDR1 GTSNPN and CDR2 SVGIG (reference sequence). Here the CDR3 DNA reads TGTGCCTGGAGTCCGACTAGCGGGGCCTCAGAGACCCAGTACTTC. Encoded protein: CAWSPTSGASETQYF.

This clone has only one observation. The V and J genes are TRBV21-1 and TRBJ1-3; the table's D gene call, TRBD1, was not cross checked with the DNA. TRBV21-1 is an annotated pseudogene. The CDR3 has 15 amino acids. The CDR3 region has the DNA TGTGCCAGCAGCAAACAGACAGGGGATGGAAACACCATATATTTT. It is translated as CASSKQTGDGNTIYF.

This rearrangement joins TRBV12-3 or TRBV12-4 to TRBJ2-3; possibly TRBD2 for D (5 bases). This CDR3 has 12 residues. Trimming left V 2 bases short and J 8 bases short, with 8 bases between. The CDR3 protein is CASSLLGVTQYF. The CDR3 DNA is TGTGCCAGCAGTTTACTGGGAGTTACGCAGTATTTT.

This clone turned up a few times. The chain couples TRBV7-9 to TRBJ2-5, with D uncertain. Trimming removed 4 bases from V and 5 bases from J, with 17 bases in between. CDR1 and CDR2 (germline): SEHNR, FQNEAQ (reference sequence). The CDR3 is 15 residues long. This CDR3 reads CASSSLGFRGETQYF. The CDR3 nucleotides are TGTGCCAGCAGCTCGCTCGGTTTTCGTGGTGAGACCCAGTACTTC.

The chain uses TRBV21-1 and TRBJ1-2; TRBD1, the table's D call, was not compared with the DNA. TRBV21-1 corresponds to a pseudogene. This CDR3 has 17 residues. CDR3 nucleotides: TGTGCCAGCAGCTTCCCCGACACCAGCCGGACTAACTATGGCTACACCTTC. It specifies CASSFPDTSRTNYGYTF.

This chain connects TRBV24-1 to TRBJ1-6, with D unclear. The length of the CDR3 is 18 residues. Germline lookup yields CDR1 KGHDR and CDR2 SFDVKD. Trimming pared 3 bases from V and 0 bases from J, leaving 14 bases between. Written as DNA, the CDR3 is TGTGCCACCAGTGATCAAAATCTAGAACTCTCCTATAATTCACCCCTCCACTTT. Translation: CATSDQNLELSYNSPLHF.

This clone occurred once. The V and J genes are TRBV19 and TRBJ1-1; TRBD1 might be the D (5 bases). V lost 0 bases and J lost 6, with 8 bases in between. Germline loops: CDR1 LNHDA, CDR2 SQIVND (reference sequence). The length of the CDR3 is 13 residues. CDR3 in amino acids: CASSIEPGAEAFF. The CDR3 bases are TGTGCCAGTAGTATAGAGCCGGGGGCTGAAGCTTTCTTT.

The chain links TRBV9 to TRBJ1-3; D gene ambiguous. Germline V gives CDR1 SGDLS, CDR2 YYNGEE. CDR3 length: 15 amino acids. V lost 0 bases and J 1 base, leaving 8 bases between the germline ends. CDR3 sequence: CASSVESGSGNTIYF. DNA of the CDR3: TGTGCCAGCAGCGTAGAGTCCGGGTCTGGAAACACCATATATTTT.

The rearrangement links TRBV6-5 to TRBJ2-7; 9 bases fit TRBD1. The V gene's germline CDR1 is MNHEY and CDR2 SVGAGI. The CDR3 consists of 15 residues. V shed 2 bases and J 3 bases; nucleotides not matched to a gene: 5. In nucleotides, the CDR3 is TGTGCCAGCAGTTACACCAAGGACAGGGGCTACGAGCAGTACTTC. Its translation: CASSYTKDRGYEQYF.

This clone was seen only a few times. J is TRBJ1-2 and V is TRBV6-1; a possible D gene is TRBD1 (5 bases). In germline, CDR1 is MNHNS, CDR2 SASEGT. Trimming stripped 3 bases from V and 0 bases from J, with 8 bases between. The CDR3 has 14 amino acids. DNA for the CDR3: TGTGCCAGCAGTGACCACAGGTCTAACTATGGCTACACCTTC. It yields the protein CASSDHRSNYGYTF.

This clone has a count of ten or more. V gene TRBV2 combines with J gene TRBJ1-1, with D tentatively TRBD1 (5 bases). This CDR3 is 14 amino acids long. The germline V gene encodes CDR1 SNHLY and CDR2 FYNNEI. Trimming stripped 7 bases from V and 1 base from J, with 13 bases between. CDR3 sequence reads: CASNSGQRNTEAFF. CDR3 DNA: TGTGCCAGCAATAGCGGACAAAGGAACACTGAAGCTTTCTTT.

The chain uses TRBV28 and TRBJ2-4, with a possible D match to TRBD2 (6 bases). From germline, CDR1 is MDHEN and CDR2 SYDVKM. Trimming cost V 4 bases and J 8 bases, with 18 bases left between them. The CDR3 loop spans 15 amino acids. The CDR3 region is CASSSPSGGGYIQYF. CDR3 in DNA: TGTGCCAGCAGTTCCCCGTCGGGTGGGGGGTACATTCAGTACTTC. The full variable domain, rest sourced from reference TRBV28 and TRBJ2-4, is DVKVTQSSRYLVKRTGEKVFLECVQDMDHENMFWYRQDPGLGLRLIYFSYDVKMKEKGDIPEGYSVSREKKERFSLILESASTNQTSMYLCASSSPSGGGYIQYFGAGTRLSVL.

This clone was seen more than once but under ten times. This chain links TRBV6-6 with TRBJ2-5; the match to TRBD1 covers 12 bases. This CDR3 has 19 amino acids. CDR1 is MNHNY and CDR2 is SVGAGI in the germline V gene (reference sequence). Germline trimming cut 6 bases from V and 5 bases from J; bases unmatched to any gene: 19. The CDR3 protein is CASSSGQGAYTGRGETQYF. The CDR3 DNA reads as TGTGCCAGCAGCTCGGGACAGGGGGCTTACACCGGGAGGGGGGAGACCCAGTACTTC.

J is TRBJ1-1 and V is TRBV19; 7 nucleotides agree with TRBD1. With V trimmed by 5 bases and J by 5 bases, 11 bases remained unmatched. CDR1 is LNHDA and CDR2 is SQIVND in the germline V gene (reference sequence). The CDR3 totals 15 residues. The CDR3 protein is CASSPRQGGITEAFF. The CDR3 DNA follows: TGTGCCAGTAGTCCAAGACAGGGTGGGATTACTGAAGCTTTCTTT.

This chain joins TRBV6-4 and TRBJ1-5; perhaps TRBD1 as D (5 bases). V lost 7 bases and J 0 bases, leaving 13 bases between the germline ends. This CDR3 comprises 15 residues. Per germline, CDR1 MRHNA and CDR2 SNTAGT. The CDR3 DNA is TGTGCCAGCATTGTAAACAGGTATAGCAATCAGCCCCAGCATTTT. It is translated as CASIVNRYSNQPQHF.

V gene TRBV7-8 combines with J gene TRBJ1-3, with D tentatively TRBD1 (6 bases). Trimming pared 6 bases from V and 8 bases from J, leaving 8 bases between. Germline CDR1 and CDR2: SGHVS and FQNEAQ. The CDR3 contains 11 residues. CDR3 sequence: CASSQGYTIYF. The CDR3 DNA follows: TGTGCCAGCAGTCAGGGGTACACCATATATTTT.

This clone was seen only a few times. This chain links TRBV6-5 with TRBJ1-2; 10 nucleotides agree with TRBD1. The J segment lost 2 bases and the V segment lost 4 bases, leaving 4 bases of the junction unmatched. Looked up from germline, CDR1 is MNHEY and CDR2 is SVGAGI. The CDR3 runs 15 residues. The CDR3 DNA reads TGTGCCAGCAGTTCCCCGGGACAGGGGAACTATGGCTACACCTTC. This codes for CASSSPGQGNYGYTF.

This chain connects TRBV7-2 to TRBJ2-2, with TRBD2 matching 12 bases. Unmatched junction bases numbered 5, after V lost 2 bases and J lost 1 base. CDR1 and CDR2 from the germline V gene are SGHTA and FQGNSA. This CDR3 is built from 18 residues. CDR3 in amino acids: CASSLLAGGVRNTGELFF. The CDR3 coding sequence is TGTGCCAGCAGCTTACTAGCGGGAGGGGTAAGGAACACCGGGGAGCTGTTTTTT.